Detailed here is one TCR beta chain. The sample originates from a study of blood T cell repertoires in COVID-19. Study details: The United States, Italy and Spain were the sources of the acute and convalescent COVID-19 samples. Nucleic acid was either cDNA or gDNA, and it came from T cells, B-cell-depleted T cells, or PBMCs.

The CDR3 contains 17 residues. Trimming stripped 1 base from V and 0 bases from J, with 14 bases between. The germline V gene encodes CDR1 SGHRS and CDR2 YFSETQ. Original methodology: Nucleated cell number was recorded as an estimate derived from reference gene primer amplification. Only in-frame clones appear in the TCRdb table, and some are missing; sequencing was by immunoSEQ multiplex PCR. For V, J and clone size, that table is used; D and trimming come from the DNA. Here the sample spans 50,000 to 80,000 clones, approximately 92% being singletons. Sequenced input: peripheral blood. The V gene is TRBV5-1, the J gene TRBJ1-3, with a tentative D call TRBD1 (6 bases). This clonotype originated in a woman older than 75 with active COVID-19. CDR3 sequence: CASSLWGTPGSGNTIYF. In DNA, the CDR3 is TGCGCCAGCAGCTTGTGGGGGACACCCGGCTCTGGAAACACCATATATTTT.